Below are 30 T cell receptor beta chains sequenced from a single sample in a study of CD8 T cells in ankylosing spondylitis (TCRdb year 2017). General study outcomes and caveats: Blood from ankylosing spondylitis patients appeared to be characterized by a TCR beta motif made up of eight highly homologous amino acid variants.

What these receptors recognize is not known. The library came from 5' RACE. These reads were obtained on an Illumina HiSeq 2500. The public sequencing data were trimmed at Q25 with fastp and processed into clonotypes with MiXCR by TCRdb, which kept only in-frame beta chains. Records with the same CDR3 protein are collapsed into one entry carrying the most frequent genes and DNA. This sample lists around 540,000 distinct CDR3 sequences; about 13% were detected once. Clones ranked in the top ten supply under 7.5% of the sample. Sample: blood, either unsorted or a sorted T cell fraction (not recorded which). Every receptor here comes from a male donor with ankylosing spondylitis.

The J gene is TRBJ2-3, the V gene TRBV7-7; 12 bases fit TRBD1. CDR3 length: 14 amino acids. With V trimmed by 4 bases and J by 10 bases, 6 bases remained unmatched. The germline V gene encodes CDR1 SSHAT and CDR2 FNYEAQ (reference sequence). CDR3 nucleotide sequence: TGTGCCAGCAGCTCGGGACAGGGGGCGAGTGCGCAGTATTTT. Its translation: CASSSGQGASAQYF.

This clonotype was observed at least ten times. V usage is TRBV7-8 and J usage is TRBJ2-3; D remains unclear. This CDR3 spans 14 amino acids. With 5 bases removed from V and 2 bases from J, the gap between germline ends came to 11 bases. Germline loops: CDR1 SGHVS, CDR2 FQNEAQ. The CDR3 DNA sequence: TGTGCCAGCAGCCCCTTTCACAACACAGATACGCAGTATTTT. Protein: CASSPFHNTDTQYF.

The J gene is TRBJ2-2, the V gene TRBV14, with no clear D. This CDR3 spans 16 amino acids. CDR1 is SGHDN and CDR2 is FVKESK in the germline V gene. Trimming removed 0 bases at V and 0 bases at J, with 8 bases between. CDR3 loop: CASSQDLFTNTGELFF. For the CDR3, the DNA is TGTGCCAGCAGCCAAGATTTGTTTACGAACACCGGGGAGCTGTTTTTT.

V gene TRBV6-5 combines with J gene TRBJ2-5; 11 bases are shared with TRBD2. V was clipped by 0 bases and J by 5 bases; unmatched bases: 8. CDR3 length: 17 amino acids. The germline V gene encodes CDR1 MNHEY and CDR2 SVGAGI. The CDR3 sequence is CASSYSSSGRAGETQYF. DNA for the CDR3: TGTGCCAGCAGTTACTCGAGTAGCGGGAGGGCCGGGGAGACCCAGTACTTC.

The chain joins TRBV7-9 to TRBJ1-1; D uncertain. Germline CDR1 SEHNR, CDR2 FQNEAQ (reference sequence). V gave up 0 bases and J gave up 0 bases, with 14 bases separating them. The CDR3 has 17 amino acids. CDR3 DNA: TGTGCCAGCAGCTTAGCCCCGCGCAGTTTAATGAACACTGAAGCTTTCTTT. Translated, it gives CASSLAPRSLMNTEAFF.

This clonotype showed up just a few times. V gene TRBV5-1 combines with J gene TRBJ1-2; D remains unclear. V was cut by 0 bases and J by 2 bases, with 11 bases left in between. In germline, CDR1 is SGHRS, CDR2 YFSETQ. The length of the CDR3 is 15 residues. CDR3 protein: CASSLDPGLNYGYTF. CDR3 bases: TGCGCCAGCAGCTTGGATCCAGGTTTAAACTATGGCTACACCTTC.

In its sample, this clonotype was seen many times. V and J are TRBV27 and TRBJ2-7; D is ambiguous. The length of the CDR3 is 16 residues. The V end was cut by 4 bases, the J end by 1 base, with 17 bases between. Germline V gene data show CDR1 as MNHEY and CDR2 as SMNVEV (reference sequence). The CDR3 here is CASSSRPYMNSYEQYF. CDR3 sequence (DNA): TGTGCCAGCAGTTCCCGGCCTTACATGAATTCCTACGAGCAGTACTTC.

The rearrangement uses TRBV2 and TRBJ2-7; D is uncertain. Germline lookup yields CDR1 SNHLY and CDR2 FYNNEI. This CDR3 is 12 amino acids long. V lost 0 bases and J lost 4, with 4 bases in between. The chain's CDR3 is CASSEAIYEQYF. In DNA form, the CDR3 reads TGTGCCAGCAGTGAAGCAATTTACGAGCAGTACTTC.

The CDR3, as DNA: TGTGCCAGCACCACCCATTCCGGGGGCGGTTTCGTCTATGGCTACACCTTC. Protein product: CASTTHSGGGFVYGYTF. The chain couples TRBV27 to TRBJ1-2; D may be TRBD1 (6 bases). CDR1 and CDR2 (germline): MNHEY, SMNVEV (reference sequence). This CDR3 contains 17 residues. Deletions cut 7 bases from V and 4 bases from J, with 25 bases between.

About this clonotype itself: A much larger clonotype is one base distant, so this may be a read error. The genes are TRBV7-2 and TRBJ2-5; D remains unclear. Germline V gene sequence: CDR1 SGHTA, CDR2 FQGNSA. CDR3 length equals 14 residues. With 2 bases removed from V and 1 base from J, the gap between germline ends came to 8 bases. CDR3 in amino acids: CASSLQLAQETQYF. The DNA for the CDR3 is TGTGCCAGCAGCTTACAGCTGGCCCAAGAGACCCAGTACTTC.

This clonotype was seen a few times. The chain employs TRBV5-1 and TRBJ2-2; the D gene is possibly TRBD2 (6 bases). Looked up from germline, CDR1 is SGHRS and CDR2 is YFSETQ. The CDR3 contains 15 residues. With 2 bases removed from V and 4 bases from J, the gap between germline ends came to 12 bases. The CDR3 DNA follows: TGCGCCAGCAGCTTACGGGAGTCGGCCACCGGGGAGCTGTTTTTT. This translates into CASSLRESATGELFF.

This clonotype was observed a few times. At one end the junction does not follow the germline gene, possibly because of a read error. The genes are TRBV7-2 and TRBJ2-7, with 10 bases that match TRBD2. Germline CDR1 and CDR2: SGHTA and FQGNSA. The CDR3 is 15 amino acids. The CDR3 DNA sequence: TGTGCCAGCAGCCTAGCGGGAGTGGGAAGCTACGAGCAGTACTTC. Its protein product is CASSLAGVGSYEQYF.

On this clonotype itself: An end of the junction differs from the germline gene, which may be a read error. The chain recombines TRBV11-3 with TRBJ1-5; D not certain. From germline, CDR1 is SGHNT and CDR2 YENEEA. There are 15 residues in the CDR3. The CDR3 coding sequence is TGTACCAGCAGCTTAAATAGTATCGGCAATCAGCCCCAGCATTTT. Protein: CTSSLNSIGNQPQHF. Using reference TRBV11-3 and TRBJ1-5 for the parts outside the CDR3, the full variable domain is EAGVVQSPRYKIIEKKQPVAFWCNPISGHNTLYWYLQNLGQGPELLIRYENEEAVDDSQLPKDRFSAERLKGVDSTLKIQPAELGDSAVYLCTSSLNSIGNQPQHFGDGTRLSIL.

This clonotype has a count of ten or more. V gene TRBV6-6 combines with J gene TRBJ2-1; no definite D call. CDR3 length: 10 amino acids. Between the trimmed V and J ends, which lost 6 bases and 5 bases, there was a span of 2 bases. Germline lookup yields CDR1 MNHNY and CDR2 SVGAGI (reference sequence). CDR3 protein: CASRDNEQFF. DNA for the CDR3: TGTGCCAGCAGGGACAATGAGCAGTTCTTC.

This clonotype appeared many times. The J gene is TRBJ1-1, the V gene TRBV4-1; no reliable D call. Looked up from germline, CDR1 is MGHRA and CDR2 is YSYEKL. Trimming stripped 4 bases from V and 5 bases from J, with 17 bases between. This CDR3 comprises 15 residues. Here the CDR3 reads CASSPGPRRRTEAFF. The CDR3, as DNA: TGCGCCAGCAGCCCAGGACCCCGGAGGCGAACTGAAGCTTTCTTT.

This clonotype was picked up a small number of times. The chain employs TRBV4-1 and TRBJ2-4; D perhaps matches TRBD1 (5 bases). This CDR3 contains 13 residues. Germline loops: CDR1 MGHRA, CDR2 YSYEKL. Deletions cut 3 bases from V and 6 bases from J, with 9 bases between. CDR3 in amino acids: CASSQWQGNIQYF. Here the CDR3 DNA reads TGCGCCAGCAGCCAGTGGCAGGGAAACATTCAGTACTTC.

This clonotype has a handful of counts. V is TRBV19 and J is TRBJ2-7, with 7 nucleotides matching TRBD1. Germline CDR1 reads LNHDA; CDR2 reads SQIVND (reference sequence). With 7 bases clipped from V and 1 base from J, the junction kept 7 bases outside the gene matches. CDR3 length equals 14 residues. CDR3 sequence reads: CASTFATGSYEQYF. CDR3 sequence (DNA): TGTGCCAGTACCTTCGCGACAGGGTCCTACGAGCAGTACTTC.

The chain uses TRBV7-2 and TRBJ2-7; 9 positions match TRBD1. Per the germline V gene, CDR1 is SGHTA and CDR2 is FQGNSA. The V segment lost 3 bases and the J segment 3 bases; nucleotides outside the gene matches: 6. The CDR3 spans 15 residues. DNA for the CDR3: TGTGCCAGCAGCTTTACCGGGACAGGGCTCTACGAGCAGTACGTC. It yields the protein CASSFTGTGLYEQYV.

V gene TRBV6-1 combines with J gene TRBJ2-5, with D tentatively TRBD2 (5 bases). The V and J ends lost 6 bases and 3 bases respectively, with 11 bases between them. The CDR3 spans 13 residues. Germline V CDR1 and CDR2: MNHNS, SASEGT. CDR3 sequence: CASRWEPEETQYF. In DNA form, the CDR3 reads TGTGCCAGCAGGTGGGAGCCTGAAGAGACCCAGTACTTC.

This clonotype was counted between two and nine times. The V gene is TRBV2, the J gene TRBJ2-5, with D perhaps matching TRBD1 (6 bases). The CDR3 is 16 amino acids. The V gene lost 6 bases and the J gene lost 4 bases, with 21 bases spanning the gap. Germline V gives CDR1 SNHLY, CDR2 FYNNEI. CDR3 coding DNA: TGTGCCAGCAGAGACCCCTTCCAGGGGTCGGTAGAGACCCAGTACTTC. Its protein product is CASRDPFQGSVETQYF.

About this clonotype: This may come from a read error, since a much larger clone is one base off. The chain uses TRBV20-1 and TRBJ2-1, with a tentative D call TRBD2 (6 bases). This CDR3 contains 16 residues. In germline, CDR1 is DFQATT, CDR2 SNEGSKA (reference sequence). In DNA, the CDR3 is TGCTGTGCTACCATGGGGGGAGAAAGCTACGACAATGAGCAGTTCTTC. It yields the protein CCATMGGESYDNEQFF.

This clonotype was seen ten or more times. The genes are TRBV7-7 and TRBJ2-1; TRBD2 agrees at 9 bases. The CDR3 has 14 amino acids. V lost 5 bases, J lost 5 bases, and 4 bases stayed unmatched. CDR1 and CDR2 (germline): SSHAT, FNYEAQ (reference sequence). The CDR3 sequence is CASSQAGGHNEQFF. CDR3 sequence (DNA): TGTGCCAGCAGCCAAGCGGGAGGTCACAATGAGCAGTTCTTC.

The rearrangement uses TRBV4-2 and TRBJ1-1; TRBD1 aligns across 8 bases. Germline CDR1 is LGHNA and CDR2 is YNFKEQ. V was clipped by 3 bases and J by 0 bases; unmatched bases: 6. The CDR3 sequence is 16 residues long. This chain's CDR3 is CASSHPTGAMNTEAFF. In nucleotides, the CDR3 is TGTGCCAGCAGCCATCCGACAGGGGCGATGAACACTGAAGCTTTCTTT.

This clonotype was found a few times. The chain employs TRBV20-1 and TRBJ2-4; 8 positions match TRBD2. Germline CDR1 is DFQATT and CDR2 is SNEGSKA (reference sequence). Trimming removed 6 bases from V and 2 bases from J; junction bases left unmatched: 9. The CDR3 covers 15 residues. CDR3 sequence reads: CSARTGGPTKNIQYF. The DNA for the CDR3 is TGCAGTGCCAGAACGGGAGGGCCAACCAAAAACATTCAGTACTTC.

This chain joins TRBV5-1 and TRBJ2-2; TRBD2 matches 7 bases. The CDR3 loop spans 15 amino acids. CDR1 SGHRS and CDR2 YFSETQ come from the germline V gene. V lost 3 bases and J lost 5; bases outside the gene matches: 7. The CDR3 DNA is TGCGCCAGCAGCTCTAGCGGTGGGGGGACCGGGGAGCTGTTTTTT. It yields the protein CASSSSGGGTGELFF.

The gene calls are TRBV7-9 and TRBJ2-4; 7 bases line up with TRBD2. V lost 6 bases and J lost 3; bases outside the gene matches: 8. This CDR3 spans 15 amino acids. Looked up from germline, CDR1 is SEHNR and CDR2 is FQNEAQ (reference sequence). The CDR3 loop is CASRLTASGKNIQYF. For the CDR3, the DNA is TGTGCCAGCAGATTAACCGCTAGCGGCAAAAACATTCAGTACTTC.

This clonotype was observed a few times. The rearrangement joins TRBV27 to TRBJ2-5; TRBD1 is a possible D gene (5 bases). Trimming cost V 6 bases and J 4 bases, with 12 bases left between them. Germline loops: CDR1 MNHEY, CDR2 SMNVEV (reference sequence). This CDR3 is 13 amino acids long. In DNA, the CDR3 is TGTGCCAGCAGCCCAGGGTACCGAGAGACCCAGTACTTC. As protein: CASSPGYRETQYF.

This clonotype was counted many times. CDR3 coding DNA: TGTGCCAGCAGCCAAAGATGGTCTAACTATGGCTACACCTTC. Amino acid sequence: CASSQRWSNYGYTF. This chain uses TRBV3-1 with TRBJ1-2; no definite D call. Trimming pared 2 bases from V and 0 bases from J, leaving 7 bases between. CDR1 is LGHDT and CDR2 is YNNKEL in the germline V gene (reference sequence). This CDR3 is built from 14 residues.

This clonotype showed up just a few times. V is TRBV5-1 and J is TRBJ2-5, with a tentative D call TRBD1 (5 bases). With 4 bases removed from V and 5 bases from J, the gap between germline ends came to 15 bases. The CDR3 extends over 14 amino acids. CDR1 and CDR2 from the germline V gene are SGHRS and YFSETQ. The CDR3 sequence is CASSVQASGETQYF. The CDR3 DNA reads TGCGCCAGCAGCGTACAGGCTTCAGGGGAGACCCAGTACTTC.

This chain connects TRBV20-1 to TRBJ2-7, with TRBD2 as a possible D gene (5 bases). The CDR3 contains 13 residues. V was shortened by 0 bases and J by 8 bases, with 14 bases between the two germline ends. The V gene's germline CDR1 is DFQATT and CDR2 SNEGSKA (reference sequence). CDR3 amino acids: CSARDDTRRQQYV. For the CDR3, the DNA is TGCAGTGCTAGAGACGACACCCGGAGGCAGCAGTACGTC.